Shown below are 5 T cell receptor beta chains from a single sample sequenced in a study of blood T cell repertoires in COVID-19 (dated by TCRdb to 2018 to 2021). The library was made by the immunoSEQ multiplex PCR assay. The table was pulled from immuneACCESS by TCRdb, which kept in-frame rearrangements only. Such tables lose some clones; where checked, under half of the loss comes from unresolved V genes, and the rest has no known cause. Recorded for this sample are around 260,000 clones; about four fifths of them occurred a single time. The ten largest clones take up about a sixth of the sample. Sequencing used peripheral blood. The source is a person aged 65-85 years with COVID-19, enrolled during active disease.

The chain joins TRBV21-1 to TRBJ2-7; the table's D call, TRBD1, was not checked against the DNA. TRBV21-1 is classified as a pseudogene. The CDR3 consists of 14 residues. CDR3: CASRQQGALYEQYF. CDR3 nucleotide sequence: TGTGCCAGCAGGCAACAGGGGGCGTTATACGAGCAGTACTTC.

This chain joins TRBV5-5 and TRBJ1-5, with 7 bases matching TRBD1. The length of the CDR3 is 13 residues. The J segment lost 1 base and the V segment lost 7 bases, leaving 2 bases of the junction unmatched. Germline V gives CDR1 SGHKS, CDR2 YYEKEE (reference sequence). The CDR3 here is CASATGSNQPQHF. The CDR3 bases are TGTGCCAGCGCGACAGGGAGCAATCAGCCCCAGCATTTT.

The chain carries TRBV11-2 and TRBJ2-7; 13 nucleotides align to TRBD2. The length of the CDR3 is 17 residues. Germline loops: CDR1 SGHAT, CDR2 FQNNGV. Unmatched junction bases numbered 5, after V lost 3 bases and J lost 0 bases. The CDR3 spells CASSLGLAGFSSYEQYF. The DNA for the CDR3 is TGTGCCAGCAGCTTGGGACTAGCGGGATTCAGCTCCTACGAGCAGTACTTC.

The rearrangement uses TRBV28 and TRBJ2-7; 7 nucleotides align to TRBD1. The germline gives CDR1 MDHEN, CDR2 SYDVKM. The V and J ends lost 5 bases and 6 bases, in that order; junction bases with no gene match: 13. The CDR3 has 15 residues. The DNA of the CDR3 is TGTGCCAGCAGTCTAGAAAGGGGGCAGGGTGCCGAGCAGTACTTC. Its translation is CASSLERGQGAEQYF.

V usage is TRBV28 and J usage is TRBJ2-3; a weak D match, TRBD2 (6 bases). Germline lookup yields CDR1 MDHEN and CDR2 SYDVKM. The V end was cut by 6 bases, the J end by 2 bases, with 15 bases between. The CDR3 sequence is 15 residues long. CDR3 sequence reads: CASRRGLTITDTQYF. The DNA of the CDR3 is TGTGCCAGCAGAAGGGGACTTACTATCACAGATACGCAGTATTTT.